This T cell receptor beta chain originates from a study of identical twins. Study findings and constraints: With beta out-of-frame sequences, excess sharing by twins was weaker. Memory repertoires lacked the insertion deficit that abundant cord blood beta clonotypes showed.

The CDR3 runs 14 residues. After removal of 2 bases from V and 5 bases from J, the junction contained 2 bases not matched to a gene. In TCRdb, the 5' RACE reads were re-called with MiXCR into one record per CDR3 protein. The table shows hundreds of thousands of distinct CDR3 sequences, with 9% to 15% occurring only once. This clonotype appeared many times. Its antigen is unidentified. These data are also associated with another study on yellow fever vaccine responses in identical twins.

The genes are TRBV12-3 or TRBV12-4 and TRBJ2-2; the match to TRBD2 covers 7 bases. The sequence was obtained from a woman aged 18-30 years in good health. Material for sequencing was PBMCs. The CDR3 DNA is TGTGCCAGCAGTTTACCGGGAGGAACCGGGGAGCTGTTTTTT. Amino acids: CASSLPGGTGELFF.